This TCR beta chain was recorded in a study of control samples from healthy donors and cancer patients. Generated by immunoSEQ multiplex PCR, the TCRdb table keeps only in-frame clones and is missing some. This table has 69,000 or so clones, approximately 94% appearing once. V was pared by 5 bases and J by 6 bases, with 25 bases between. CDR3 length: 17 residues. CDR1 LNHDA and CDR2 SQIVND come from the germline V gene (reference sequence). The genes are TRBV19 and TRBJ1-2; no reliable D call. The clonotype comes from a woman in her twenties or thirties in good health. The specimen was blood. CDR3 loop: CASSYGRSSLFGHGYTF. Here the CDR3 DNA reads TGTGCCAGTAGTTATGGACGGTCCTCCCTCTTCGGACATGGCTACACCTTC.